This T cell receptor (beta chain) originates from a study of CD8+ T cells in alopecia areata. About the study: A regimen of oral tofacitinib, 5 to 10 mg twice daily, was given to treated patients.

Study observations and caveats: There was only one nonresponder, so it was unclear how baseline CD8+ expansion relates to response. Among the 100 top clones, expanded CD8+ clones, like scalp clonality, were significantly decreased by tofacitinib.

Germline V gives CDR1 MGHRA, CDR2 YSYEKL. This CDR3 contains 15 residues. V shed 3 bases, J shed 1 base, and the junction held 1 base outside the gene matches. As for this clone: Its cognate antigen is unknown.

Indicated treatment: oral pan-JAK inhibitor, 5-10 mg twice daily. The authors extracted RNA and reverse transcribed it into cDNA as the sequencing template. Repertoires were generated with immunoSEQ multiplex PCR, while TCRdb's copy carries only in-frame clones and drops some. The sample contains about 42,000 clones, under 70% of which appear only once. The sequences come from CD8+ T cells sorted from blood, collected at week 4, from a patient treated with tofacitinib. The sequence derives from a human donor with alopecia areata. This sequence joins TRBV4-1 and TRBJ2-2; TRBD1 matches at 8 bases. CDR3 bases: TGCGCCAGCAGCCAGGGGACAGGGAACACCGGGGAGCTGTTTTTT. Translation: CASSQGTGNTGELFF.